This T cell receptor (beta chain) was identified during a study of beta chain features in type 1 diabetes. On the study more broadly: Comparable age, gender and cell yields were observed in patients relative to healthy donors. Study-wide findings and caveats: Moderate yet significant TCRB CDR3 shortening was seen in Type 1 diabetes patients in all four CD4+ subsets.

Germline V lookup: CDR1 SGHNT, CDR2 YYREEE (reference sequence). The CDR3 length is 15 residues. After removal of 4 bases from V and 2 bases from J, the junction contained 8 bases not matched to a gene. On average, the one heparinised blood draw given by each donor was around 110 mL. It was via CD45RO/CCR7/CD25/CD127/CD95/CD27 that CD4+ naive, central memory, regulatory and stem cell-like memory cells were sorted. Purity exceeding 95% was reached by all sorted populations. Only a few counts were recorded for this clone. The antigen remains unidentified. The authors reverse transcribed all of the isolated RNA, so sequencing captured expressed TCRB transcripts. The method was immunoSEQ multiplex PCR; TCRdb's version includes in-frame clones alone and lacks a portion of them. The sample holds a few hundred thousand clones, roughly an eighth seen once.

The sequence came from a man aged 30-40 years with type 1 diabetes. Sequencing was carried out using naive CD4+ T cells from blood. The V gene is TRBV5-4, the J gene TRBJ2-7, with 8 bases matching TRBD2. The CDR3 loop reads CASSLSSGMAYEQYF. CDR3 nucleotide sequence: TGTGCCAGCAGCCTCAGTAGCGGGATGGCCTACGAGCAGTACTTC.